The sequence of this TCR beta chain was determined in a study of blood T cell repertoires in COVID-19. About the research overall: Specimens from acute and convalescent COVID-19 originated in the United States, Italy and Spain. Sample material is recorded as cDNA or gDNA derived from T cells, B-cell-depleted T cells, or PBMCs.

In the authors' workflow: Amplified reference gene primers provided the basis for estimating nucleated cell counts. Some clones are missing from TCRdb's copy, which holds only in-frame ones; the method was immunoSEQ multiplex PCR. V, J and clone size are taken as reported in that table, and D and trimming were inferred from the DNA itself. The sample includes approximately 460,000 clones, 89% of them seen just once. The sequenced sample consisted of peripheral blood. This receptor was taken from a man aged 18 to 29 with COVID-19, enrolled during active disease.

In DNA, the CDR3 is TGTGCCAGCAGTCCCCAGGGGACCTACGAGCAGTACTTC. Translating gives CASSPQGTYEQYF. This chain uses TRBV2 with TRBJ2-7; D might be TRBD1 (6 bases). Trimming took off 5 bases at V and 2 bases at J, with 10 bases between the two ends. The CDR3 is 13 residues long. Germline CDR1 is SNHLY and CDR2 is FYNNEI.